The next 21 T cell receptor beta chains were all read from a single sample in a study of T cells after yellow fever vaccination. TCRdb re-derived calls from the 5' RACE reads in MiXCR, one entry per CDR3 protein. Seen here are some 320,000 distinct CDR3 sequences, 8.7% observed once, and the top ten hold under 20%. The source was PBMCs, collected on the day of the first yellow fever vaccination. The receptor set was obtained from a man aged 18 to 30 who received the YFV17D yellow fever vaccine.

This clonotype occurred a few times. The V gene is TRBV7-3, the J gene TRBJ2-5, with a tentative D call TRBD2 (5 bases). In germline, CDR1 is SGHTA, CDR2 FQGTGA. V lost 2 bases to trimming and J lost 1 base, with 14 bases between them. The CDR3 has 16 amino acids. CDR3 DNA sequence: TGTGCCAGCAGCTTACAAGGCGGACTGTCCCAAGAGACCCAGTACTTC. Translated: CASSLQGGLSQETQYF.

In its sample, this clonotype was seen a few times. This sequence joins TRBV11-2 and TRBJ1-2; no clear D gene. The V end lost 0 bases, the J end lost 0 bases, and 14 bases lay between the germline ends. Germline CDR1 reads SGHAT; CDR2 reads FQNNGV. The CDR3 sequence is 17 residues long. Here the CDR3 DNA reads TGTGCCAGCAGCTTAGATCAGGCAGGCCTAACTAACTATGGCTACACCTTC. Protein sequence: CASSLDQAGLTNYGYTF.

This clonotype showed up just a few times. The V and J genes are TRBV6-1 and TRBJ2-5; 7 bases agree with TRBD1. The CDR3 is 14 residues long. The V segment lost 10 bases and the J segment 4 bases; nucleotides outside the gene matches: 12. Germline V gene lookup returns CDR1 MNHNS and CDR2 SASEGT. The CDR3 loop reads CATQNRGRRETQYF. CDR3 nucleotide sequence: TGTGCCACCCAGAATAGGGGGCGCCGAGAGACCCAGTACTTC.

This clonotype was seen a handful of times. V usage is TRBV5-4 and J usage is TRBJ1-1, with a tentative D call TRBD1 (5 bases). CDR1 is SGHNT and CDR2 is YYREEE in the germline V gene (reference sequence). The germline V and J ends were trimmed by 6 bases and 3 bases, with 18 bases remaining between them. The CDR3 sequence is 15 residues long. CDR3 sequence (DNA): TGTGCCAGCAACCTACTGGGCAGGGTAGACACTGAAGCTTTCTTT. Translation gives CASNLLGRVDTEAFF.

This clonotype was detected ten times or more. The V gene is TRBV5-1, the J gene TRBJ1-2; D not certain. The germline CDR1 and CDR2 sequences are SGHRS and YFSETQ. V lost 1 base to trimming and J lost 8 bases, with 12 bases between them. This CDR3 spans 13 amino acids. CDR3 protein: CASSLSGSYGYTF. Written as DNA, the CDR3 is TGCGCCAGCAGCTTGTCAGGCTCTTACGGCTACACCTTC. Variable domain in full (rest from reference TRBV5-1 and TRBJ1-2): KAGVTQTPRYLIKTRGQQVTLSCSPISGHRSVSWYQQTPGQGLQFLFEYFSETQRNKGNFPGRFSGRQFSNSRSEMNVSTLELGDSALYLCASSLSGSYGYTFGSGTRLTVV.

This rearrangement joins TRBV6-1 to TRBJ1-1, with D tentatively TRBD1 (5 bases). Germline values: CDR1 MNHNS, CDR2 SASEGT. Trimming cost V 6 bases and J 4 bases, with 27 bases left between them. This CDR3 is 18 amino acids long. The CDR3 reads CASRLTGRAPNLLTEAFF. DNA of the CDR3: TGTGCCAGCAGGCTTACGGGCAGGGCTCCGAATTTACTCACTGAAGCTTTCTTT.

The chain carries TRBV10-3 and TRBJ2-2; 7 bases are shared with TRBD1. The junction had 10 bases not matched to a gene; V was cut back by 3 bases and J by 6 bases. CDR1 ENHRY and CDR2 SYGVKD come from the germline V gene. The CDR3 extends over 16 amino acids. CDR3 coding DNA: TGTGCCATCAGTGACCACCGACAGGGAGAGGCCGGGGAGCTGTTTTTT. It yields the protein CAISDHRQGEAGELFF.

This clonotype was counted many times. The chain joins TRBV7-8 to TRBJ1-5; D gene uncertain. Per germline, CDR1 SGHVS and CDR2 FQNEAQ. The V and J ends lost 0 bases and 0 bases respectively, with 9 bases between them. The CDR3 runs to 16 residues. The CDR3 region has the DNA TGTGCCAGCAGCTTAGCGGGAGCCCATAGCAATCAGCCCCAGCATTTT. It translates to CASSLAGAHSNQPQHF.

In its sample, this clonotype was seen a few times. This CDR3 reads CASSLRGGAREQFF. The DNA for the CDR3 is TGTGCCAGCAGCCTAAGGGGGGGGGCAAGGGAGCAGTTCTTC. This rearrangement joins TRBV14 to TRBJ2-1; D is perhaps TRBD2 (7 bases). Trimming shortened V by 4 bases and J by 10 bases, and 17 bases separated the two germline ends. From germline, CDR1 is SGHDN and CDR2 FVKESK. The CDR3 contains 14 residues. Full variable domain (missing parts from reference TRBV14 and TRBJ2-1): EAGVTQFPSHSVIEKGQTVTLRCDPISGHDNLYWYRRVMGKEIKFLLHFVKESKQDESGMPNNRFLAERTGGTYSTLKVQPAELEDSGVYFCASSLRGGAREQFFGPGTRLTVL.

The table lists this clonotype with many counts. The chain employs TRBV7-8 and TRBJ2-3; TRBD2 matches 8 bases. Germline V gene sequence: CDR1 SGHVS, CDR2 FQNEAQ. J lost 3 bases, V lost 2 bases, and 4 bases had no gene match. The CDR3 extends over 15 amino acids. The CDR3 nucleotides read TGTGCCAGCAGCTTAACCGGGGGGGATACAGATACGCAGTATTTT. Translating gives CASSLTGGDTDTQYF. Filled out from reference TRBV7-8 and TRBJ2-3, the complete variable domain reads GAGVSQSPRYKVAKRGQDVALRCDPISGHVSLFWYQQALGQGPEFLTYFQNEAQLDKSGLPSDRFFAERPEGSVSTLKIQRTQQEDSAVYLCASSLTGGDTDTQYFGPGTRLTVL.

This clonotype was seen many times. CDR3 sequence (DNA): TGTGCCAGCAGTTTAGGGACAGGGATACTAACTGAAGCTTTCTTT. Protein sequence: CASSLGTGILTEAFF. This chain links TRBV12-3 or TRBV12-4 with TRBJ1-1; 8 nucleotides agree with TRBD1. Losses at the gene ends were 1 base for V and 5 bases for J; bases not matched to a gene: 6. The CDR3 has 15 residues.

The chain joins TRBV20-1 to TRBJ2-1; TRBD1 matches at 7 bases. Germline CDR1 and CDR2: DFQATT and SNEGSKA (reference sequence). V was pared by 3 bases and J by 5 bases, with 7 bases of the junction left unmatched. This CDR3 comprises 14 residues. The CDR3, as DNA: TGCAGTGCTAGTAACCGACAGGGTCACAATGAGCAGTTCTTC. This sequence encodes CSASNRQGHNEQFF.

This clonotype was counted a few times. The chain carries TRBV5-1 and TRBJ1-1; 10 bases agree with TRBD1. This CDR3 contains 15 residues. The trim removed 3 bases at V and 4 bases at J, leaving 6 bases unmatched. From germline, CDR1 is SGHRS and CDR2 YFSETQ. CDR3 in amino acids: CASSSRDRGGTEAFF. Written as DNA, the CDR3 is TGCGCCAGCAGCTCAAGGGACAGGGGTGGCACTGAAGCTTTCTTT.

The chain employs TRBV27 and TRBJ2-1, with D uncertain. The CDR3 has 15 residues. Deletions cut 6 bases from V and 3 bases from J, with 15 bases between. Germline CDR1 MNHEY, CDR2 SMNVEV (reference sequence). The CDR3, as DNA: TGTGCCAGCAGATCTCTTGGCGGAGACTACAATGAGCAGTTCTTC. Its protein product is CASRSLGGDYNEQFF.

The sample holds a few counts of this clonotype. The V and J genes are TRBV10-3 and TRBJ2-7; a weak D match, TRBD2 (6 bases). Germline CDR1 reads ENHRY; CDR2 reads SYGVKD. CDR3 length: 14 amino acids. V was shortened by 10 bases and J by 2 bases, with 18 bases between the two germline ends. This CDR3 is CATDPTGGAYEQYF. DNA for the CDR3: TGTGCCACCGACCCTACCGGGGGTGCCTACGAGCAGTACTTC.

The V and J genes are TRBV5-1 and TRBJ2-5, with 9 bases identical to TRBD2. The germline V gene has CDR1 SGHRS and CDR2 YFSETQ. The CDR3 has 14 residues. After removal of 5 bases from V and 9 bases from J, the junction contained 11 bases not matched to a gene. The CDR3 DNA follows: TGCGCCAGCAGTGTGTCTAGCGGGAACGGGGCCCAGTACTTC. Translating it yields CASSVSSGNGAQYF.

This clonotype was counted ten times or more. The gene calls are TRBV12-3 or TRBV12-4 and TRBJ2-6; maybe TRBD2 (5 bases). The length of the CDR3 is 15 residues. V lost 5 bases and J lost 0, with 8 bases in between. The CDR3 is CASSRTGSGANVLTF. The CDR3 nucleotides read TGTGCCAGCAGTCGGACTGGCTCTGGGGCCAACGTCCTGACTTTC.

V gene TRBV21-1 combines with J gene TRBJ2-2; TRBD1, the D gene given by the table, was not confirmed from the DNA. TRBV21-1 is reported as a pseudogene. The CDR3 has 16 amino acids. Here the CDR3 reads CASSTRTGGKSGELFF. CDR3 DNA sequence: TGTGCCAGCAGTACCCGGACAGGTGGGAAGAGCGGGGAGCTGTTTTTT.

The chain recombines TRBV7-2 with TRBJ1-5, with 8 bases that match TRBD1. The CDR3 length is 14 residues. V shed 5 bases and J 3 bases; nucleotides not matched to a gene: 3. CDR1 and CDR2 (germline): SGHTA, FQGNSA. The CDR3 DNA sequence: TGTGCCAGCAGCCGGGACAGGAACAATCAGCCCCAGCATTTT. Residues: CASSRDRNNQPQHF.

The chain employs TRBV7-8 and TRBJ2-3, with TRBD1 matching 10 bases. The CDR3 covers 16 residues. The V and J ends lost 5 bases and 2 bases, in that order; junction bases with no gene match: 7. Germline loops: CDR1 SGHVS, CDR2 FQNEAQ. This CDR3 is CASSPETGGFTDTQYF. For the CDR3, the DNA is TGTGCCAGCAGCCCAGAGACAGGGGGCTTCACAGATACGCAGTATTTT.

The chain couples TRBV18 to TRBJ2-2; D is possibly TRBD1 or TRBD2 (5 bases each). V dropped 5 bases and J dropped 4 bases, with 17 bases sitting between them. Germline V gene lookup returns CDR1 KGHSH and CDR2 LQKENI. The CDR3 covers 16 residues. The DNA of the CDR3 is TGTGCCAGCTCATTTGCGGCACGGGGCGGCACCGGGGAGCTGTTTTTT. This codes for CASSFAARGGTGELFF.